The 25 T cell receptor beta chains listed next were all sequenced from one sample in a study of shared T cell receptors in the human thymus. Assay used: immunoSEQ multiplex PCR; TCRdb lists only in-frame clones, some missing. Altogether about 400,000 clones are present, around 93% being singletons, with the ten largest covering approximately 0.02%. Sequencing used thymocytes. These receptors were collected from a human donor.

This clone came up a few times. The chain recombines TRBV19 with TRBJ1-1; TRBD1 agrees at 7 bases. From germline, CDR1 is LNHDA and CDR2 SQIVND (reference sequence). The CDR3 length is 15 residues. V shed 7 bases and J 1 base; nucleotides not matched to a gene: 9. The CDR3 spells CASKVDRDGNTEAFF. The CDR3 DNA reads TGTGCCAGTAAAGTAGACAGGGATGGGAACACTGAAGCTTTCTTT. The full variable domain, in which reference TRBV19 and TRBJ1-1 provide the parts outside the CDR3, is DGGITQSPKYLFRKEGQNVTLSCEQNLNHDAMYWYRQDPGQGLRLIYYSQIVNDFQKGDIAEGYSVSREKKESFPLTVTSAQKNPTAFYLCASKVDRDGNTEAFFGQGTRLTVV.

This chain links TRBV5-5 with TRBJ1-1; the D gene is possibly TRBD1 (6 bases). CDR1 and CDR2 (germline): SGHKS, YYEKEE (reference sequence). Trimming removed 0 bases from V and 0 bases from J, with 12 bases in between. This CDR3 contains 16 residues. The CDR3 sequence is CASSLGQGTLNTEAFF. CDR3 DNA: TGTGCCAGCAGCTTGGGCCAGGGGACCCTGAACACTGAAGCTTTCTTT.

The V call is TRBV28, the J call TRBJ1-1, with TRBD1 identical over 7 bases. The CDR3 runs to 14 residues. Trimming took 6 bases from V and 5 from J; bases not matched to a gene: 9. Looked up from germline, CDR1 is MDHEN and CDR2 is SYDVKM. The CDR3 protein is CASRRRDRDTEAFF. DNA for the CDR3: TGTGCCAGCAGACGGAGAGACAGGGATACTGAAGCTTTCTTT.

This clone was recorded only once. Here the CDR3 reads CASTPMTGWLNTEAFF. The CDR3 nucleotides are TGTGCCAGCACCCCAATGACAGGGTGGCTGAACACTGAAGCTTTCTTT. The V call is TRBV28, the J call TRBJ1-1, with 7 bases aligning to TRBD1. The CDR3 totals 16 residues. The germline V gene encodes CDR1 MDHEN and CDR2 SYDVKM. The ends lost 7 bases at V and 0 bases at J; junction bases unmatched: 11.

V and J are TRBV5-1 and TRBJ2-7; D gene ambiguous. This CDR3 region has 13 residues. With 8 bases removed from V and 3 bases from J, the gap between germline ends came to 15 bases. The germline V gene encodes CDR1 SGHRS and CDR2 YFSETQ. CDR3 nucleotides: TGCGCCAGGATAAGCAAACCTTTCTACGAGCAGTACTTC. It specifies CARISKPFYEQYF.

The chain couples TRBV28 to TRBJ2-7; D may be TRBD2 (6 bases). In germline, CDR1 is MDHEN, CDR2 SYDVKM. The V and J ends lost 8 bases and 1 base respectively, with 15 bases between them. The CDR3 has 14 amino acids. This CDR3 reads CASLRGIGSYEQYF. Written as DNA, the CDR3 is TGTGCCAGCCTTCGGGGGATCGGGTCCTACGAGCAGTACTTC.

The genes are TRBV7-3 and TRBJ2-3; possibly TRBD1 for D (5 bases). The V gene's germline CDR1 is SGHTA and CDR2 FQGTGA. The CDR3 totals 14 residues. Trimming stripped 5 bases from V and 1 base from J, with 10 bases between. The CDR3 loop reads CASSQRQRTDTQYF. The CDR3 DNA is TGTGCCAGCAGCCAGAGACAGCGCACAGATACGCAGTATTTT.

The chain joins TRBV7-9 to TRBJ2-2; D is unresolved. This CDR3 has 15 residues. The ends were cut back, 2 bases at V and 2 bases at J, with 9 bases in the middle. Germline-derived CDR1 and CDR2 are SEHNR and FQNEAQ (reference sequence). The CDR3 DNA reads as TGTGCCAGCAGCTTACGAAGCGCTAACACCGGGGAGCTGTTTTTT. This translates into CASSLRSANTGELFF.

V and J are TRBV4-2 and TRBJ2-1, with 7 nucleotides matching TRBD2. The CDR3 length is 16 residues. In germline, CDR1 is LGHNA, CDR2 YNFKEQ. V shed 0 bases and J 7 bases; nucleotides not matched to a gene: 9. The DNA for the CDR3 is TGTGCCAGCAGCCAAGATCCCGGGACTATATGGAATGAGCAGTTCTTC. As protein: CASSQDPGTIWNEQFF.

The rearrangement links TRBV6-1 to TRBJ2-7, with D tentatively TRBD1 or TRBD2 (5 bases each). Trimming cost V 9 bases and J 4 bases, with 13 bases left between them. The CDR3 contains 12 residues. The germline V gene has CDR1 MNHNS and CDR2 SASEGT. The CDR3 loop reads CASPGPLYEQYF. The CDR3 DNA reads as TGTGCCAGTCCGGGGCCCCTATACGAGCAGTACTTC.

V is TRBV9 and J is TRBJ1-1; D is ambiguous. Germline CDR1 SGDLS, CDR2 YYNGEE. The length of the CDR3 is 13 residues. Trimming pared 10 bases from V and 4 bases from J, leaving 17 bases between. This CDR3 reads CAGSGKLLTEAFF. The CDR3 DNA is TGTGCCGGCTCCGGGAAATTACTCACTGAAGCTTTCTTT.

The chain has TRBV10-1 and TRBJ2-5; D is possibly TRBD1 (6 bases). Trimming took off 8 bases at V and 2 bases at J, with 12 bases between the two ends. The CDR3 length is 13 residues. Germline V CDR1 and CDR2: WNHNN, SYGVQD (reference sequence). The CDR3 reads CASHETGQETQYF. The CDR3 bases are TGCGCCAGCCACGAGACAGGTCAAGAGACCCAGTACTTC.

J is TRBJ1-1 and V is TRBV5-6; TRBD1 might be the D (5 bases). V was pared by 5 bases and J by 1 base, with 12 bases between. CDR1 and CDR2 (germline): SGHDT, YYEEEE. The CDR3 consists of 14 residues. The CDR3 reads CASRRDGPNTEAFF. Here the CDR3 DNA reads TGTGCCAGCAGGAGGGACGGACCGAACACTGAAGCTTTCTTT.

The chain recombines TRBV4-2 with TRBJ2-1; D is possibly TRBD2 (5 bases). The length of the CDR3 is 18 residues. CDR1 is LGHNA, CDR2 YNFKEQ, per germline. The V end was cut by 1 base, the J end by 4 bases, with 20 bases between. CDR3 bases: TGTGCCAGCAGCCAAGTACCTGAGCGGAACAGACCTTACAATGAGCAGTTCTTC. Residues: CASSQVPERNRPYNEQFF.

The table lists this clone with a few counts. This chain connects TRBV11-2 to TRBJ1-2; D is undetermined. Between the trimmed V and J ends, which lost 1 base and 12 bases, there was a span of 9 bases. Germline CDR1 and CDR2: SGHAT and FQNNGV. The CDR3 spans 11 residues. The CDR3 loop is CASSLGWFHTF. The CDR3 nucleotides are TGTGCCAGCAGCTTAGGATGGTTCCACACCTTC.

The V gene is TRBV11-2, the J gene TRBJ2-6, with D unclear. This CDR3 region has 15 residues. Trimming shortened V by 3 bases and J by 1 base, and 7 bases separated the two germline ends. Germline CDR1 is SGHAT and CDR2 is FQNNGV. The CDR3 nucleotides read TGTGCCAGCAGCTTCGGAGTGTCTGGGGCCAACGTCCTGACTTTC. Residues: CASSFGVSGANVLTF.

This clone appeared a single time. The rearrangement joins TRBV5-4 to TRBJ2-7; D gene unclear. This CDR3 comprises 13 residues. CDR1 and CDR2 (germline): SGHNT, YYREEE (reference sequence). V was shortened by 0 bases and J by 4 bases, with 8 bases between the two germline ends. The CDR3 here is CASSLEGDYEQYF. The DNA for the CDR3 is TGTGCCAGCAGCTTGGAGGGCGATTACGAGCAGTACTTC. Supplemented by reference TRBV5-4 and TRBJ2-7, the full variable domain reads ETGVTQSPTHLIKTRGQQVTLRCSSQSGHNTVSWYQQALGQGPQFIFQYYREEENGRGNFPPRFSGLQFPNYSSELNVNALELDDSALYLCASSLEGDYEQYFGPGTRLTVT.

The V call is TRBV6-5, the J call TRBJ2-3; tentatively, D is TRBD1 (5 bases). CDR1 and CDR2 (germline): MNHEY, SVGAGI. The germline V and J ends were trimmed by 7 bases and 1 base, with 15 bases remaining between them. The CDR3 sequence is 15 residues long. CDR3 in DNA: TGTGCCAGCAACCGACTTGGCAGGGGCACAGATACGCAGTATTTT. Translation gives CASNRLGRGTDTQYF.

This chain links TRBV6-4 with TRBJ1-2, with 7 bases aligning to TRBD1. The V gene end was trimmed by 0 bases and the J gene end by 8 bases; junction bases not matched to a gene: 6. Germline V CDR1 and CDR2: MRHNA, SNTAGT. The CDR3 totals 14 residues. Here the CDR3 reads CASSDSRQGGGYTF. CDR3 in DNA: TGTGCCAGCAGTGACTCAAGGCAGGGGGGCGGCTACACCTTC.

The rearrangement links TRBV10-3 to TRBJ1-3; 9 nucleotides agree with TRBD1. The germline gives CDR1 ENHRY, CDR2 SYGVKD. V dropped 7 bases and J dropped 4; count of bases not matched to a gene: 8. The length of the CDR3 is 15 residues. CDR3 region: CAIILQGASGNTIYF. In DNA, the CDR3 is TGTGCCATCATTTTACAGGGGGCGAGCGGAAACACCATATATTTT.

A note on this clone: This sample includes further DNA sequences coding for the same CDR3. The chain combines TRBV27 with TRBJ2-1; D perhaps matches TRBD1 (5 bases). CDR3 length equals 13 residues. Trimming left V 5 bases short and J 3 bases short, with 8 bases between. CDR1 is MNHEY and CDR2 is SMNVEV in the germline V gene (reference sequence). CDR3 sequence reads: CASSLDSYNEQFF. The DNA for the CDR3 is TGTGCCAGCAGTCTTGACAGCTACAATGAGCAGTTCTTC.

The rearrangement joins TRBV4-3 to TRBJ2-1; D could derive from TRBD1 or TRBD2 (5 bases each). V was shortened by 5 bases and J by 6 bases, with 20 bases between the two germline ends. Per germline, CDR1 LGHNA and CDR2 YSLEER. The CDR3 spans 16 residues. This CDR3 reads CASSGLLGERCNEQFF. CDR3 nucleotide sequence: TGCGCCAGCAGCGGTCTTCTGGGGGAAAGGTGCAATGAGCAGTTCTTC.

The rearrangement uses TRBV10-1 and TRBJ1-1, with 7 nucleotides matching TRBD1. The junction had 16 bases not matched to a gene; V was cut back by 1 base and J by 2 bases. CDR1 and CDR2 from the germline V gene are WNHNN and SYGVQD (reference sequence). The CDR3 covers 19 residues. Written as DNA, the CDR3 is TGCGCCAGCAGTGAGTTTCGAATTTTCCCAAGGACAGGTAACACTGAAGCTTTCTTT. The encoded protein is CASSEFRIFPRTGNTEAFF.

CDR3 in amino acids: CASSLLGQGIGTPFREQYF. Written as DNA, the CDR3 is TGTGCCAGCAGTTTACTGGGACAGGGGATCGGAACCCCCTTTAGGGAGCAGTACTTC. The gene calls are TRBV27 and TRBJ2-7, with 10 bases fitting TRBD1. The CDR3 sequence is 19 residues long. With 2 bases clipped from V and 7 bases from J, the junction kept 20 bases outside the gene matches. Germline CDR1 reads MNHEY; CDR2 reads SMNVEV (reference sequence).

The V gene is TRBV28, the J gene TRBJ2-1, with TRBD2 matching over 12 bases. The CDR3 is made up of 18 amino acids. Germline V gene sequence: CDR1 MDHEN, CDR2 SYDVKM. Trimming took 2 bases from V and 6 from J; bases not matched to a gene: 11. DNA of the CDR3: TGTGCCAGCAGTTTACCCCGGACTAGCGGGGCCTACTTCAATGAGCAGTTCTTC. Residues: CASSLPRTSGAYFNEQFF.